These 19 T cell receptor beta chains originate from one sample sequenced in a study of T-cell memory formation after mild COVID-19. TCRdb independently ran MiXCR on the 5' RACE reads; one entry per CDR3 protein. The data contain roughly 170,000 distinct CDR3 sequences, about 18% of them singletons. The sequencing input was PBMCs or a T cell subset sorted from them (not recorded which). Receptors were obtained from a man younger than 30 who had mild COVID-19 (a few samples of this study predate the infection). Cell type and time point are not known.

The chain has TRBV4-1 and TRBJ2-7, with a weak D call TRBD1 (5 bases). The CDR3 has 15 residues. V lost 8 bases, J lost 1 base, and 18 bases lay in between. Germline values: CDR1 MGHRA, CDR2 YSYEKL. CDR3 sequence reads: CASRRIGVGSYEQYF. The DNA for the CDR3 is TGCGCCAGCCGCAGGATAGGGGTAGGTTCCTACGAGCAGTACTTC.

J is TRBJ2-1 and V is TRBV6-5, with TRBD1 as a possible D gene (7 bases). Germline V gives CDR1 MNHEY, CDR2 SVGAGI. The CDR3 consists of 15 residues. Trimming cost V 0 bases and J 10 bases, with 16 bases left between them. The CDR3 DNA is TGTGCCAGCAGTTACTCCGGCAGGGGGGATAGCGAGCAGTTCTTC. It specifies CASSYSGRGDSEQFF.

V gene TRBV12-3 or TRBV12-4 combines with J gene TRBJ1-2; unclear D gene. Trimming stripped 7 bases from V and 2 bases from J, with 8 bases between. The CDR3 is made up of 12 amino acids. CDR3 sequence: CASTSRNYGYTF. As DNA, the CDR3 is TGTGCCAGCACCTCCCGGAACTATGGCTACACCTTC.

V gene TRBV15 combines with J gene TRBJ2-5; 7 bases are a match to TRBD1. This CDR3 contains 15 residues. Trimming removed 0 bases from V and 2 bases from J; junction bases left unmatched: 3. The germline CDR1 and CDR2 sequences are LNHNV and YYDKDF (reference sequence). The CDR3 is CATSRDPGQQETQYF. The CDR3 coding sequence is TGTGCCACCAGCAGAGACCCGGGACAGCAAGAGACCCAGTACTTC.

This clonotype turned up a few times. The rearrangement uses TRBV7-2 and TRBJ2-1; D is unclear. In germline, CDR1 is SGHTA, CDR2 FQGNSA. Trimming left V 1 base short and J 5 bases short, with 6 bases between. This CDR3 region has 13 residues. The CDR3 DNA follows: TGTGCCAGCAGCTTAGAGGTTAACAATGAGCAGTTCTTC. It codes for CASSLEVNNEQFF.

The V gene is TRBV5-1, the J gene TRBJ1-2, with D unclear. The CDR3 runs 15 residues. Trimming left V 1 base short and J 1 base short, with 11 bases between. CDR1 and CDR2 (germline): SGHRS, YFSETQ. In DNA, the CDR3 is TGCGCCAGCAGCTTGCTACCAGGAAATAACTATGGCTACACCTTC. Encoded protein: CASSLLPGNNYGYTF.

The genes are TRBV9 and TRBJ1-3; 10 bases map to TRBD1. The V and J ends lost 2 bases and 4 bases, in that order; junction bases with no gene match: 3. The CDR3 extends over 15 amino acids. Germline lookup yields CDR1 SGDLS and CDR2 YYNGEE. The CDR3 DNA reads TGTGCCAGCAGCGTTGACAGGGGGCTGGGAAACACCATATATTTT. Translation gives CASSVDRGLGNTIYF.

This clonotype was counted ten times or more. In DNA, the CDR3 is TGTGCCAGCAGTCCAGGGAGCACAGATACGCAGTATTTT. Residues: CASSPGSTDTQYF. The chain employs TRBV27 and TRBJ2-3; a weak D match, TRBD1 (5 bases). The CDR3 spans 13 residues. CDR1 is MNHEY and CDR2 is SMNVEV in the germline V gene (reference sequence). V was trimmed by 5 bases and J by 0 bases, leaving 6 bases between them.

There are a few counts of this clonotype. The chain couples TRBV5-1 to TRBJ2-3; D is uncertain. Trimming took off 1 base at V and 4 bases at J, with 16 bases between the two ends. CDR3 length: 16 residues. CDR1 is SGHRS, CDR2 YFSETQ, per germline. CDR3 nucleotides: TGCGCCAGCAGCTTGACATGGACCCCGGCGGCAGATACGCAGTATTTT. This gives the protein CASSLTWTPAADTQYF. The variable domain in full, with the rest retrieved from reference TRBV5-1 and TRBJ2-3, is KAGVTQTPRYLIKTRGQQVTLSCSPISGHRSVSWYQQTPGQGLQFLFEYFSETQRNKGNFPGRFSGRQFSNSRSEMNVSTLELGDSALYLCASSLTWTPAADTQYFGPGTRLTVL.

This sequence joins TRBV5-1 and TRBJ1-2; D not resolved. The CDR3 is made up of 14 amino acids. The ends were cut back, 1 base at V and 10 bases at J, with 17 bases in the middle. The V gene's germline CDR1 is SGHRS and CDR2 YFSETQ. CDR3 sequence reads: CASSLSAGPGDYTF. CDR3 in DNA: TGCGCCAGCAGCTTGTCCGCGGGCCCTGGGGACTACACCTTC.

This chain joins TRBV7-2 and TRBJ2-5, with TRBD2 matching 7 bases. Looked up from germline, CDR1 is SGHTA and CDR2 is FQGNSA. The ends lost 5 bases at V and 3 bases at J; junction bases unmatched: 9. The CDR3 runs 15 residues. The CDR3 reads CASSQASGMKETQYF. CDR3 nucleotides: TGTGCCAGCAGCCAAGCTAGCGGAATGAAAGAGACCCAGTACTTC.

The chain couples TRBV6-6 to TRBJ1-4; D might be TRBD1 (5 bases). The V and J ends lost 4 bases and 0 bases respectively, with 9 bases between them. The germline V gene has CDR1 MNHNY and CDR2 SVGAGI (reference sequence). The CDR3 has 15 residues. CDR3 amino acids: CASSWRGATNEKLFF. Written as DNA, the CDR3 is TGTGCCAGCAGTTGGCGAGGGGCAACTAATGAAAAACTGTTTTTT.

J is TRBJ2-3 and V is TRBV20-1; TRBD2 agrees at 10 bases. The CDR3 is made up of 12 amino acids. Germline CDR1 is DFQATT and CDR2 is SNEGSKA (reference sequence). Trimming cost V 5 bases and J 6 bases; bases outside gene matches: 2. Here the CDR3 reads CSAPGLADTQYF. The CDR3 DNA is TGCAGTGCTCCGGGACTAGCGGATACGCAGTATTTT.

The table lists this clonotype with a few counts. V is TRBV4-1 and J is TRBJ2-3; D gene uncertain. V lost 1 base and J lost 0, with 8 bases in between. CDR3 size: 15 residues. The germline V gene has CDR1 MGHRA and CDR2 YSYEKL. The CDR3 sequence: CASSQVYTSTDTQYF. The DNA for the CDR3 is TGCGCCAGCAGCCAAGTTTATACTAGCACAGATACGCAGTATTTT.

V gene TRBV28 combines with J gene TRBJ1-4; D gene ambiguous. V was trimmed by 6 bases and J by 6 bases, leaving 20 bases between them. The CDR3 is 16 residues long. Germline V gene data show CDR1 as MDHEN and CDR2 as SYDVKM. CDR3 sequence reads: CASSSPSGGMDEKLFF. The CDR3 region has the DNA TGTGCCAGCAGCTCCCCCTCCGGCGGGATGGATGAAAAACTGTTTTTT.

V and J are TRBV12-3 or TRBV12-4 and TRBJ1-1; D not resolved. The V and J ends lost 7 bases and 1 base respectively, with 10 bases between them. This CDR3 is 13 amino acids long. The CDR3, as DNA: TGTGCCAGCACCGGCTGGGGGAACACTGAAGCTTTCTTT. It encodes CASTGWGNTEAFF.

The chain joins TRBV2 to TRBJ1-5, with TRBD1 as a possible D gene (6 bases). This CDR3 has 17 amino acids. V lost 0 bases, J lost 3 bases, and 15 bases lay in between. The V gene's germline CDR1 is SNHLY and CDR2 FYNNEI. CDR3 protein: CASSEAPRGTYNQPQHF. The CDR3 DNA reads TGTGCCAGCAGTGAAGCGCCCAGGGGAACCTACAATCAGCCCCAGCATTTT.

V gene TRBV7-2 combines with J gene TRBJ2-1, with D possibly TRBD2 on 5 matching bases. The CDR3 contains 12 residues. Germline loops: CDR1 SGHTA, CDR2 FQGNSA. V lost 5 bases, J lost 10 bases, and 12 bases lay in between. In nucleotides, the CDR3 is TGTGCCAGCAGCATCAGCGACTACGAGCAGTTCTTC. This translates into CASSISDYEQFF.

The chain carries TRBV7-2 and TRBJ2-1; either TRBD1 or TRBD2 may supply D (5 bases each). Trimming left V 1 base short and J 6 bases short, with 16 bases between. The CDR3 covers 16 residues. Germline CDR1 and CDR2: SGHTA and FQGNSA. CDR3 in amino acids: CASSLVSGEGRNEQFF. The CDR3 DNA reads TGTGCCAGCAGCTTAGTGTCCGGCGAGGGGCGCAATGAGCAGTTCTTC.